This TCR beta chain is from a study of blood T cells in healthy people across ages. Germline CDR1 and CDR2: SGHRS and YFSETQ. The J segment lost 8 bases and the V segment lost 4 bases, leaving 8 bases of the junction unmatched. The CDR3 totals 14 residues. Of note for this clonotype: The antigen is unknown.

PCR was performed a second time for about 6 to 12 cycles using a sample-barcoded 5' primer and a J-beta primer mix. Tagging of each cDNA molecule was performed by a template-switch adaptor with 12 random nucleotides. Sequencing yielded, for each sample, at least 2.5 million paired-end reads carrying CDR3. TCRdb reanalysed the 5' RACE reads using MiXCR and keeps one entry per CDR3 protein. This sample carries roughly 830,000 distinct CDR3 sequences, around 62% of them seen once, and the ten largest clones take 25% to 35%. Study-level findings and limits: The study found more naive CD4+ cells and higher diversity in long-lived than aged donors. Diversity figures derived from one million T cells were judged to underestimate the true value.

Sequencing was performed on blood. The TCR was taken from a man aged 25 to 45 in good health. The J gene is TRBJ2-3, the V gene TRBV5-1; the match to TRBD1 covers 9 bases. The CDR3 reads CASSQGQGHGTQYF. The CDR3 DNA sequence: TGCGCCAGCAGCCAAGGACAGGGGCATGGTACGCAGTATTTT.